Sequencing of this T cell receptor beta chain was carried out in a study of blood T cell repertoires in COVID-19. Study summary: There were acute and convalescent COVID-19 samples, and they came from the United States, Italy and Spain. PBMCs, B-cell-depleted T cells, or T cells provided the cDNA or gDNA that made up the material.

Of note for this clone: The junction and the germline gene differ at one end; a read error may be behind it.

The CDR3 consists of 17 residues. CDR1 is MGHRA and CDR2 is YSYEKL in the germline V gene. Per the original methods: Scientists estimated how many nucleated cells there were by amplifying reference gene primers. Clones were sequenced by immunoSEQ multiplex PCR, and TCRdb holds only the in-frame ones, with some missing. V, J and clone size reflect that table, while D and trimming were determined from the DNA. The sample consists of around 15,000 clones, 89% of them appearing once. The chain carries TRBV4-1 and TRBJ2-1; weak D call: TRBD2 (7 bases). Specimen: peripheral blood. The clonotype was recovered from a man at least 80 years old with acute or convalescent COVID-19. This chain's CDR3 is CASNQLGGAVSYNEQFF. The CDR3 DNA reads TGCGCCAGCAACCAACTAGGGGGGGCCGTTTCCTACAATGAGCAGTTCTTC.